This T cell receptor (beta chain) originates from a study of post-analysis software for immune sequencing data. Background on the study: There were relapsing-remitting, secondary progressive and progressive-relapsing multiple sclerosis among the disease courses included. The study's findings and limits: Multiple sclerosis patients showed significantly lower normalized Chao1 diversity than controls did. F measure clustering grouped samples strongly by preparation batch. Several TRBV segments (TRBV5-6, TRBV5-1 and TRBV20-1 among them) occurred more frequently in patients than in controls.

In this sample, this clonotype turned up many times. No antigen is known for it. Germline and junction disagree at one end, which may indicate a read error. CDR3 length equals 11 residues. Per the germline V gene, CDR1 is SGHRS and CDR2 is YFSETQ. Built from TCR beta cDNA, the libraries had unique molecular identifiers in them. About 500,000 cDNA molecules were obtained per 1 to 10 million input T cells. One entry per CDR3 protein, called by TCRdb with MiXCR from the PCR reads. This table holds some 500,000 distinct CDR3 sequences, approximately 45% found once. This receptor was obtained from a girl aged 10 to 17 with multiple sclerosis. The sample taken for sequencing was blood. The chain uses TRBV5-1 and TRBJ2-5; D unresolved. The CDR3 DNA follows: TGTGCCAGCAGTTACCAAGAGACCCAGTACTTC. This encodes CASSYQETQYF.